This entry is about one T cell receptor beta chain. Its antigen is not known. The sample is drawn from a study of shared clonotypes between healthy human individuals. The protocol was immunoSEQ multiplex PCR, while the TCRdb copy is restricted to in-frame clones and leaves out a portion. The data contain some 2.1 million clones, about 95% of them singletons. The CDR3 is 16 residues long. V was pared by 2 bases and J by 5 bases, with 18 bases between. CDR1 is MNHNS and CDR2 is SASEGT in the germline V gene. Study-wide points: Non-shared clonotypes were found to have lower generation probabilities than the clonotypes that were shared by all four of the sorted-subset donors.

Naive CD8 populations comprised CD45RO-negative cells positively selected for CCR7, excluding terminally differentiated effector memory CD45RA+ cells. V gene TRBV6-1 combines with J gene TRBJ1-1; weak D call: TRBD1 (5 bases). The TCR comes from a man aged 18 to 35 in good health. What was sequenced was naive CD8+ T cells sorted from blood. CDR3 in amino acids: CASSEPTEHWGTEAFF. The DNA of the CDR3 is TGTGCCAGCAGTGAACCCACAGAACACTGGGGGACTGAAGCTTTCTTT.